A selection of T cell receptor beta chains follows, all from one sample in a study of Graves' ophthalmopathy and Graves' hyperthyroidism. Via MiXCR, TCRdb re-called the multiplex PCR reads, giving one row per CDR3 protein. Of hundreds of thousands of distinct CDR3 sequences listed, approximately 40% are singletons. Sequencing input: peripheral blood. The receptors stem from an adult man with Graves' ophthalmopathy. The conserved cysteine and the conserved F or W are not part of the CDR3 here. The D gene is left open where the match is weak.

d_gene: .; j_gene: TRBJ1-4; v_gene: TRBV20-1; CDR3aa: SARDDKSNEKLF
d_gene: TRBD1; j_gene: TRBJ2-7; v_gene: TRBV19; CDR3aa: ASSINEGATYEQY
d_gene: TRBD2; j_gene: TRBJ2-5; v_gene: TRBV20-1; CDR3aa: SARAGGGQETQY
d_gene: .; j_gene: TRBJ2-5; v_gene: TRBV12-3/TRBV12-4; CDR3aa: ASSLAGGSETQY
d_gene: .; j_gene: TRBJ2-6; v_gene: TRBV15; CDR3aa: ATSRGRAAGANVLT
d_gene: .; j_gene: TRBJ2-5; v_gene: TRBV7-9; CDR3aa: ASSSQGETQY
d_gene: .; j_gene: TRBJ1-5; v_gene: TRBV10-3; CDR3aa: AISEGYSNQPQH
d_gene: TRBD2; j_gene: TRBJ2-5; v_gene: TRBV20-1; CDR3aa: SAWTSGDETQY
d_gene: .; j_gene: TRBJ1-3; v_gene: TRBV30; CDR3aa: AWTQGPGNTIY
d_gene: TRBD1; j_gene: TRBJ2-5; v_gene: TRBV7-8; CDR3aa: ASRRGGGTGIKETQY
d_gene: .; j_gene: TRBJ2-7; v_gene: TRBV11-2; CDR3aa: ASSHFGGEYEQY
d_gene: TRBD2; j_gene: TRBJ2-1; v_gene: TRBV10-3; CDR3aa: AISDPLAGGGNEQF
d_gene: TRBD1; j_gene: TRBJ1-1; v_gene: TRBV25-1; CDR3aa: ASSFSGGADTEAF
d_gene: .; j_gene: TRBJ2-5; v_gene: TRBV20-1; CDR3aa: SARDGRVTVETQY
d_gene: .; j_gene: TRBJ2-2; v_gene: TRBV25-1; CDR3aa: AWSVSPGRYTGELF
d_gene: TRBD1; j_gene: TRBJ1-1; v_gene: TRBV29-1; CDR3aa: SASQGGRNTEAF
d_gene: TRBD1; j_gene: TRBJ1-2; v_gene: TRBV2; CDR3aa: ASTSGTGVGYT
d_gene: .; j_gene: TRBJ2-5; v_gene: TRBV7-6; CDR3aa: ASSAFGQETQY
d_gene: TRBD2; j_gene: TRBJ2-7; v_gene: TRBV7-8; CDR3aa: ASSLDPTSSGEQY
d_gene: .; j_gene: TRBJ1-2; v_gene: TRBV7-2; CDR3aa: ASSPGLRSGGGYT
d_gene: .; j_gene: TRBJ2-7; v_gene: TRBV10-2; CDR3aa: ASSDDRKSSYEQY
d_gene: .; j_gene: TRBJ2-7; v_gene: TRBV10-3; CDR3aa: ASIDGGSSYEQY
d_gene: .; j_gene: TRBJ2-3; v_gene: TRBV9; CDR3aa: ASSLTDYSKLDTQY
d_gene: .; j_gene: TRBJ2-7; v_gene: TRBV2; CDR3aa: ASSEAPDTSYEQY
d_gene: .; j_gene: TRBJ1-5; v_gene: TRBV9; CDR3aa: ASSASGSRGQPQH
d_gene: TRBD1; j_gene: TRBJ2-6; v_gene: TRBV4-2; CDR3aa: ASSPTQGAWGANVLT